This note documents a single T cell receptor (beta chain) sequence. The assay was immunoSEQ multiplex PCR, and TCRdb's table has in-frame clones only and misses some. The sample lists hundreds of thousands of clones, 88% occurring once. This specimen comes from a study of shared T cell receptors in the human thymus. Per the germline V gene, CDR1 is SGHRS and CDR2 is YFSETQ. The V segment lost 4 bases and the J segment 1 base; nucleotides outside the gene matches: 3. The CDR3 has 15 amino acids. The same specimen was also included in a second study, on human thymus T cells. In that study: The donors were infants in Finland with congenital heart defects, otherwise immunologically healthy. The source of the thymus tissue was resections taken during corrective heart surgery. Repertoires sampled from thymus and blood appeared biased in V and J gene usage. Thymic TCR repertoires of unrelated people reportedly overlapped highly.

This clonotype was sampled from a boy younger than two with a congenital heart defect. Sequencing was done on a sample of thymocytes. The chain joins TRBV5-1 to TRBJ2-7, with TRBD2 matching over 12 bases. In DNA, the CDR3 is TGCGCCAGCAGCCCGCTAGCGGGAGGGTCCTACGAGCAGTACTTC. This gives the protein CASSPLAGGSYEQYF.